The 14 T cell receptor beta chains presented below share a single source sample, sequenced in a study of blood T cell repertoires in COVID-19. TCRdb's table, derived via immunoSEQ multiplex PCR, lists solely in-frame clones and lacks some. The sample records some 140,000 clones, roughly 87% being singletons. Sequencing was performed on PBMCs or T cells enriched from blood (not recorded which). These receptors originate from a man aged 25 to 40 who had recovered from COVID-19.

The chain combines TRBV7-9 with TRBJ1-5; D is possibly TRBD1 (5 bases). V lost 1 base and J lost 7, with 11 bases in between. Germline V gene lookup returns CDR1 SEHNR and CDR2 FQNEAQ (reference sequence). The CDR3 is 14 residues long. CDR3 sequence reads: CASSLGQGNQPQHF. The DNA of the CDR3 is TGTGCCAGCAGCTTAGGGCAGGGTAACCAGCCCCAGCATTTT.

This clone showed up just a few times. The chain links TRBV10-3 to TRBJ2-7; D might be TRBD2 (5 bases). Germline CDR1 reads ENHRY; CDR2 reads SYGVKD. The CDR3 has 14 residues. Trimming pared 0 bases from V and 4 bases from J, leaving 10 bases between. CDR3 loop: CAISESRADYEQYF. The CDR3 DNA follows: TGTGCCATCAGTGAGTCGAGGGCTGATTACGAGCAGTACTTC.

The rearrangement uses TRBV27 and TRBJ1-3; D may be TRBD1 (6 bases). V lost 6 bases to trimming and J lost 0 bases, with 9 bases between them. There are 14 residues in the CDR3. Germline values: CDR1 MNHEY, CDR2 SMNVEV (reference sequence). The DNA for the CDR3 is TGTGCCAGCAGCCTACAGGGCTCTGGAAACACCATATATTTT. It translates to CASSLQGSGNTIYF.

This clone occurred once. V is TRBV7-9 and J is TRBJ2-7, with a possible D match to TRBD1 (6 bases). Germline CDR1 is SEHNR and CDR2 is FQNEAQ (reference sequence). CDR3 length equals 14 residues. V was shortened by 5 bases and J by 0 bases, with 11 bases between the two germline ends. The CDR3 DNA follows: TGTGCCAGCAGCGGACAGACCAGCTCCTACGAGCAGTACTTC. Amino acids: CASSGQTSSYEQYF.

The CDR3 here is CASSLGDFSGNTIYF. The DNA of the CDR3 is TGTGCCAGCAGCTTAGGGGACTTCTCTGGAAACACCATATATTTT. V and J are TRBV7-6 and TRBJ1-3; D perhaps matches TRBD1 (5 bases). CDR3 length: 15 amino acids. The germline V gene encodes CDR1 SGHVS and CDR2 FNYEAQ. Trimming took 1 base from V and 0 from J, leaving 7 bases between them.

CDR3 residues: CASSTLAGGPDTQYF. The CDR3 nucleotides are TGTGCCAGCAGCACTCTAGCGGGAGGGCCAGATACGCAGTATTTT. The chain recombines TRBV9 with TRBJ2-3, with 12 bases matching TRBD2. Trimming cost V 4 bases and J 4 bases; bases outside gene matches: 4. The CDR3 spans 15 residues. Germline assignment: CDR1 SGDLS and CDR2 YYNGEE.

The rearrangement links TRBV3-1 (or the pseudogene TRBV3-2) to TRBJ2-5, with 9 bases fitting TRBD2. CDR3 size: 16 residues. The germline CDR1 and CDR2 sequences are LGHDT and YNNKEL (reference sequence). The trim removed 4 bases at V and 5 bases at J, leaving 11 bases unmatched. The CDR3 DNA follows: TGTGCCAGCAGCCGGCAGGTAGCGGGGGCCTGGGAGACCCAGTACTTC. It encodes CASSRQVAGAWETQYF.

The V and J genes are TRBV5-1 and TRBJ2-3, with TRBD1 matching 9 bases. The V and J ends lost 4 bases and 6 bases, in that order; junction bases with no gene match: 6. The CDR3 has 14 amino acids. Germline-derived CDR1 and CDR2 are SGHRS and YFSETQ. CDR3 DNA sequence: TGCGCCAGCAGCGCGGGACAGGGTGGGGATACGCAGTATTTT. Translation gives CASSAGQGGDTQYF.

The chain joins TRBV29-1 to TRBJ1-2; D uncertain. The germline V and J ends were trimmed by 6 bases and 8 bases, with 16 bases remaining between them. Germline V gene sequence: CDR1 SQVTM, CDR2 ANQGSEA. This CDR3 contains 12 residues. The CDR3 DNA reads as TGCAGCGTCGAGCTAAGGACTGGGGGCTACACCTTC. It yields the protein CSVELRTGGYTF.

The genes are TRBV12-5 and TRBJ2-3, with 9 positions matching TRBD1. The CDR3 extends over 17 amino acids. CDR1 LGHNT and CDR2 FRNRAP come from the germline V gene. J gave up 0 bases and V 1 base, and 5 bases lay outside the gene matches. This CDR3 reads CASGLAVGTGSTDTQYF. The CDR3 DNA sequence: TGTGCTAGTGGTTTGGCGGTAGGGACAGGGAGCACAGATACGCAGTATTTT.

The rearrangement uses TRBV7-2 and TRBJ1-5; 8 nucleotides line up with TRBD1. The CDR3 has 17 amino acids. Germline V gene sequence: CDR1 SGHTA, CDR2 FQGNSA. Trimming removed 5 bases from V and 0 bases from J; junction bases left unmatched: 9. Here the CDR3 DNA reads TGTGCCAGCAGCCCCCGGGACAGGCTGTATAGCAATCAGCCCCAGCATTTT. Translation gives CASSPRDRLYSNQPQHF. Full variable domain (outside the CDR3, taken from reference TRBV7-2 and TRBJ1-5): GAGVSQSPSNKVTEKGKDVELRCDPISGHTALYWYRQSLGQGLEFLIYFQGNSAPDKSGLPSDRFSAERTGGSVSTLTIQRTQQEDSAVYLCASSPRDRLYSNQPQHFGDGTRLSIL.

This chain joins TRBV19 and TRBJ2-7, with 13 positions matching TRBD2. Losses at the gene ends were 6 bases for V and 3 bases for J; bases not matched to a gene: 2. Looked up from germline, CDR1 is LNHDA and CDR2 is SQIVND (reference sequence). This CDR3 region has 14 residues. Here the CDR3 reads CASSGTSGVYEQYF. CDR3 DNA sequence: TGTGCCAGTAGCGGGACTAGCGGGGTCTACGAGCAGTACTTC.

The V gene is TRBV5-4, the J gene TRBJ1-1; D not resolved. The CDR3 runs to 13 residues. Germline V gene sequence: CDR1 SGHNT, CDR2 YYREEE (reference sequence). Trimming took off 3 bases at V and 4 bases at J, with 10 bases between the two ends. Here the CDR3 DNA reads TGTGCCAGCAGCTCGGCGGGTGGCACTGAAGCTTTCTTT. It codes for CASSSAGGTEAFF.

The chain recombines TRBV5-1 with TRBJ2-2, with 7 bases fitting TRBD1. CDR1 and CDR2 from the germline V gene are SGHRS and YFSETQ. The CDR3 consists of 15 residues. The ends lost 0 bases at V and 3 bases at J; junction bases unmatched: 2. The CDR3 sequence: CASSLGQGDTGELFF. DNA of the CDR3: TGCGCCAGCAGCTTGGGTCAGGGGGACACCGGGGAGCTGTTTTTT.